This T cell receptor (beta chain) was documented in a study of T cell responses to AZD1222 COVID-19 vaccine. Whole-study findings and limits: An increase in Spike-specific TCR breadth and depth was observed after two AZD1222 doses. Repertoire sampling occurred only after the peak T cell response.

Points on this clone: Its antigen is currently unknown.

Profiled with immunoSEQ multiplex PCR; TCRdb holds only in-frame clones, not every one. The table shows 95,000 or so clones, with 88% occurring only once. The CDR3 totals 15 residues. Germline V gene sequence: CDR1 SGHDN, CDR2 FVKESK. V lost 1 base, J lost 2 bases, and 9 bases lay in between. The chain joins TRBV14 to TRBJ2-1, with D uncertain. This TCR was recovered from an adult in good health. Specimen: peripheral blood, collected on day 0 of AZD1222 vaccination. The CDR3 is CASSQVRRAYNEQFF. CDR3 DNA: TGTGCCAGCAGCCAAGTACGTCGAGCCTACAATGAGCAGTTCTTC.